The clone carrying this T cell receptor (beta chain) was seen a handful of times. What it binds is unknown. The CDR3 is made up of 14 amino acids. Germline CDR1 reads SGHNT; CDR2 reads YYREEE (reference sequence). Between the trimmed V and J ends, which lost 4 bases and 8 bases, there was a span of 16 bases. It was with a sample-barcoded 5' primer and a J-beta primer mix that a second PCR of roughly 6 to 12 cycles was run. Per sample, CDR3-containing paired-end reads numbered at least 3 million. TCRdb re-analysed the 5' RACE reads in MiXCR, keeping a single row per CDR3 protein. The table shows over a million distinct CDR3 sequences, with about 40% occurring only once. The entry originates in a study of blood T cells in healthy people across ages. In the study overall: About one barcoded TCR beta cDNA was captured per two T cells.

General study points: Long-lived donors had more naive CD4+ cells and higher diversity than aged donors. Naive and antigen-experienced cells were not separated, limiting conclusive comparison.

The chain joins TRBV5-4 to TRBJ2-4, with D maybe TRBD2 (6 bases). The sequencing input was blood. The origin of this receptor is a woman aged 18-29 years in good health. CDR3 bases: TGTGCCAGCAGCCCGGCGGGAACAAGAGACATTCAGTACTTC. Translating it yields CASSPAGTRDIQYF.